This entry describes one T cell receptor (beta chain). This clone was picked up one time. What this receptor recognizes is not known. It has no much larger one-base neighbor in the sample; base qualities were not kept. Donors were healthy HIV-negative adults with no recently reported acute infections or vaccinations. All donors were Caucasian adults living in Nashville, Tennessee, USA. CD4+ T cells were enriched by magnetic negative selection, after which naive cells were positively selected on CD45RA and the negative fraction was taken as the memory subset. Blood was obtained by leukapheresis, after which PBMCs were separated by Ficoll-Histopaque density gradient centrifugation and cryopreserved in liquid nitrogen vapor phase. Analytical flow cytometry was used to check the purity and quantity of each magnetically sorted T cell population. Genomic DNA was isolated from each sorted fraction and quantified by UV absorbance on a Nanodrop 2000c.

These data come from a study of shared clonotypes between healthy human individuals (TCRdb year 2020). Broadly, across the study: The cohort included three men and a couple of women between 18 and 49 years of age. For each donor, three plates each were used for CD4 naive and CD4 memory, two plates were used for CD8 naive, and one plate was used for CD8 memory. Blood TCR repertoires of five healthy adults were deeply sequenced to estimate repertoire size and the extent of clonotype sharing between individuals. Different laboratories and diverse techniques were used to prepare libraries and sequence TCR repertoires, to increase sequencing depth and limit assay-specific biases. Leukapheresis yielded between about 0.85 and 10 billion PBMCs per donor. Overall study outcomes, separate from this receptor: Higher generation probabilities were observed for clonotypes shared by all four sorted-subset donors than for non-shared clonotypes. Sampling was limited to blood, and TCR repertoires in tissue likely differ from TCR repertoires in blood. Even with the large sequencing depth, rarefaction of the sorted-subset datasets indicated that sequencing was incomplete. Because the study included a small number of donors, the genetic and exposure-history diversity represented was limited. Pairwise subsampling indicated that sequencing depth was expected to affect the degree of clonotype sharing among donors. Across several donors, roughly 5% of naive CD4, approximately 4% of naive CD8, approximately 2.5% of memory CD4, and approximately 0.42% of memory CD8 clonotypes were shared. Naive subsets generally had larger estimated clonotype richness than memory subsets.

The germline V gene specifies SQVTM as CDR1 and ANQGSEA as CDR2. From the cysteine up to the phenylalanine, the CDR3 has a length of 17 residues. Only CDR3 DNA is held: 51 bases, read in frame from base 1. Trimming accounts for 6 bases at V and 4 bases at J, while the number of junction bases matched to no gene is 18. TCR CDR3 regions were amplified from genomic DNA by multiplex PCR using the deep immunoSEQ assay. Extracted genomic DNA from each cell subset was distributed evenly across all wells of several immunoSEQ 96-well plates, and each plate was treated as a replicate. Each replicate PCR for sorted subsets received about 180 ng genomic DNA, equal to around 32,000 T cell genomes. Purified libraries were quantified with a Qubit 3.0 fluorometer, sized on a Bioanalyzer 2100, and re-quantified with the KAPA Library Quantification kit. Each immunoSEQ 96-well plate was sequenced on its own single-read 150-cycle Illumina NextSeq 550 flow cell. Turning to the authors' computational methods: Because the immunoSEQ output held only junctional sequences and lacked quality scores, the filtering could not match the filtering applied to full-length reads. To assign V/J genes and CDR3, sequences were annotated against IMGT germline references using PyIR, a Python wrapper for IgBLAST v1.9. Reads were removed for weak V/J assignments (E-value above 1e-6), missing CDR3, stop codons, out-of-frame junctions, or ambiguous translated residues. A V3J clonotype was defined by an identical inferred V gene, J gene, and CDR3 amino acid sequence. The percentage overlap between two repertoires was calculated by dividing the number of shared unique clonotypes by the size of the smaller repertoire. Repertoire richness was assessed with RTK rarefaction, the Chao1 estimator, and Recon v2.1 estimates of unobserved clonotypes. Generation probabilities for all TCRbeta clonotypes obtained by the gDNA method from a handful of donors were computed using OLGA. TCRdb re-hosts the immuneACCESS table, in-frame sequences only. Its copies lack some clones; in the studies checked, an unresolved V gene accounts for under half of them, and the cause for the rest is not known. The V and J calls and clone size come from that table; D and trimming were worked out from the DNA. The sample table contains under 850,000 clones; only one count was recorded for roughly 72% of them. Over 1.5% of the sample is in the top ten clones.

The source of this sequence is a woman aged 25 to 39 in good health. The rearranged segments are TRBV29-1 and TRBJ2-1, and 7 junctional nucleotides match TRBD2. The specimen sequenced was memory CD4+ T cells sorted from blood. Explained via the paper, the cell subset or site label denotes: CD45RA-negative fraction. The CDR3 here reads CSVEKSAGVWGYNEQFF. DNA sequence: TGCAGCGTCGAAAAATCCGCGGGAGTTTGGGGGTACAATGAGCAGTTCTTC.